This T cell receptor (beta chain) was sequenced for a study of blood T cells in healthy people across ages. Notes on the study in general: With age, beta diversity per million T cells declined roughly linearly, significantly by 30 to 50.

CDR3 length: 13 residues. V lost 4 bases, J lost 13 bases, and 17 bases lay in between. Germline CDR1 is SGHTA and CDR2 is FQGNSA. For the second PCR, which ran for about 6 to 11 cycles, a sample-barcoded 5' primer and a J-beta primer mix were used. Every single cDNA molecule received a tag from a template-switch adaptor with 12 random nucleotides. TCRdb re-analysed the 5' RACE reads in MiXCR, keeping a single row per CDR3 protein. Of about 1.8 million distinct CDR3 sequences listed, about 49% were seen once; the top ten hold 2.1%. Concerning this clonotype itself: What it binds is not known.

Sequenced: blood. The V call is TRBV7-2, the J call TRBJ2-1; D perhaps matches TRBD2 (6 bases). The sequence came from a woman between 40 and 50 years old in good health. The CDR3 DNA is TGTGCCAGCAGCTCAATAACCCGGGACTTACAGTTCTTC. Protein: CASSSITRDLQFF. The entire variable domain, with the rest obtained from reference TRBV7-2 and TRBJ2-1, is as follows: GAGVSQSPSNKVTEKGKDVELRCDPISGHTALYWYRQSLGQGLEFLIYFQGNSAPDKSGLPSDRFSAERTGGSVSTLTIQRTQQEDSAVYLCASSSITRDLQFFGPGTRLTVL.